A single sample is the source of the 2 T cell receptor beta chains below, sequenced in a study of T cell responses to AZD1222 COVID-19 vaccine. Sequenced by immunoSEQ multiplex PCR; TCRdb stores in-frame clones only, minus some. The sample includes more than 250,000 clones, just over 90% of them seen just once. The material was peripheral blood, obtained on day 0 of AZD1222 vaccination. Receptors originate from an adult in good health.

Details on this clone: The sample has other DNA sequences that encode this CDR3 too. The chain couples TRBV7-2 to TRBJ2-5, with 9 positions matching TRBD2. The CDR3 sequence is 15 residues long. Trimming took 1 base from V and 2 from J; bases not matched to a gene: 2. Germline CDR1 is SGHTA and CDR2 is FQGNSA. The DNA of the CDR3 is TGTGCCAGCAGCTTAGGTCTAGCGGGGCAAGAGACCCAGTACTTC. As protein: CASSLGLAGQETQYF. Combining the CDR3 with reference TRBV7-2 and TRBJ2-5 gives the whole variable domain GAGVSQSPSNKVTEKGKDVELRCDPISGHTALYWYRQSLGQGLEFLIYFQGNSAPDKSGLPSDRFSAERTGGSVSTLTIQRTQQEDSAVYLCASSLGLAGQETQYFGPGTRLLVL.

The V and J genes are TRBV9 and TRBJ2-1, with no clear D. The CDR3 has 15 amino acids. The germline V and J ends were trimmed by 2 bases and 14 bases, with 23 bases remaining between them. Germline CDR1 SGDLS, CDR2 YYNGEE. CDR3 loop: CASSVALPDQMPKFF. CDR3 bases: TGTGCCAGCAGCGTTGCCCTCCCGGATCAAATGCCTAAGTTCTTC.